These 18 T cell receptor beta chains originate from one sample sequenced in a study of cytomegalovirus exposure and HLA in healthy donors. It was with 60 Vbeta and 13 Jbeta primers that the PCR ran. Libraries were prepared by immunoSEQ multiplex PCR; TCRdb keeps only in-frame clonotypes and omits some of them. The profile shows some 110,000 clones, approximately 82% of them singletons. The specimen was PBMCs. The receptors originated from a man aged 25-40 years in good health and CMV-seropositive.

The V gene is TRBV7-2, the J gene TRBJ1-1; tentatively, D is TRBD1 (5 bases). The CDR3 is made up of 16 amino acids. Germline V gene data show CDR1 as SGHTA and CDR2 as FQGNSA. V lost 0 bases, J lost 5 bases, and 16 bases lay in between. In DNA, the CDR3 is TGTGCCAGCAGCTTAGCGTTAGGGGCATTGAGAACTGAAGCTTTCTTT. This sequence encodes CASSLALGALRTEAFF. Drawing the rest from reference TRBV7-2 and TRBJ1-1, the complete variable domain is GAGVSQSPSNKVTEKGKDVELRCDPISGHTALYWYRQSLGQGLEFLIYFQGNSAPDKSGLPSDRFSAERTGGSVSTLTIQRTQQEDSAVYLCASSLALGALRTEAFFGQGTRLTVV.

The chain carries TRBV27 and TRBJ2-3, with 12 bases identical to TRBD2. The ends lost 1 base at V and 3 bases at J; junction bases unmatched: 5. This CDR3 contains 17 residues. Germline V CDR1 and CDR2: MNHEY, SMNVEV (reference sequence). CDR3 nucleotides: TGTGCCAGCAGTTTATGGAGAACTAGCGGGGGGACAGATACGCAGTATTTT. It yields the protein CASSLWRTSGGTDTQYF.

V usage is TRBV5-4 and J usage is TRBJ1-3; TRBD1 aligns across 7 bases. CDR3 length equals 14 residues. Trimming cost V 5 bases and J 0 bases; bases outside gene matches: 2. Per germline, CDR1 SGHNT and CDR2 YYREEE (reference sequence). CDR3 DNA sequence: TGTGCCAGCAGTAGGGACAGCTCTGGAAACACCATATATTTT. Its protein is CASSRDSSGNTIYF.

V gene TRBV7-6 combines with J gene TRBJ1-2; 7 bases fit TRBD1. Germline trimming cut 3 bases from V and 7 bases from J; bases unmatched to any gene: 8. Looked up from germline, CDR1 is SGHVS and CDR2 is FNYEAQ. There are 14 residues in the CDR3. CDR3 residues: CASSLRQGEGGYTF. CDR3 in DNA: TGTGCCAGCAGCTTGAGACAGGGAGAGGGTGGCTACACCTTC.

The chain carries TRBV10-2 and TRBJ2-7; possibly TRBD1 for D (6 bases). There are 15 residues in the CDR3. Germline values: CDR1 WSHSY, CDR2 SAAADI. V was shortened by 6 bases and J by 3 bases, with 18 bases between the two germline ends. The CDR3 DNA reads as TGCGCCAGCAGGCTTGTAGGGGACACAAACTACGAGCAGTACTTC. Encoded protein: CASRLVGDTNYEQYF.

This chain joins TRBV5-4 and TRBJ1-1; D possibly corresponds to TRBD1 (5 bases). This CDR3 contains 13 residues. V gave up 1 base and J gave up 3 bases, with 7 bases separating them. The germline CDR1 and CDR2 sequences are SGHNT and YYREEE (reference sequence). CDR3 in amino acids: CASSLWGDTEAFF. The CDR3, as DNA: TGTGCCAGCAGCTTGTGGGGGGACACTGAAGCTTTCTTT.

J is TRBJ1-2 and V is TRBV29-1; TRBD1 matches 9 bases. Trimming cost V 4 bases and J 4 bases; bases outside gene matches: 4. Germline loops: CDR1 SQVTM, CDR2 ANQGSEA. The CDR3 runs 13 residues. For the CDR3, the DNA is TGCAGCGTTGGAACAGGGGGCGGCTATGGCTACACCTTC. Residues: CSVGTGGGYGYTF.

The chain uses TRBV29-1 and TRBJ1-2; 8 nucleotides line up with TRBD1. V was pared by 5 bases and J by 9 bases, with 5 bases of the junction left unmatched. The CDR3 has 11 amino acids. CDR1 is SQVTM, CDR2 ANQGSEA, per germline. The CDR3 region has the DNA TGCAGCGTTTCGACAGGGGAGAGCTACACCTTC. Residues: CSVSTGESYTF.

V gene TRBV6-6 combines with J gene TRBJ2-5; D uncertain. The germline V gene has CDR1 MNHNY and CDR2 SVGAGI (reference sequence). The CDR3 totals 12 residues. Trimming removed 5 bases from V and 5 bases from J, with 9 bases in between. In nucleotides, the CDR3 is TGTGCCAGCAGTAAACGAGCGGAGACCCAGTACTTC. Translating gives CASSKRAETQYF.

The chain couples TRBV5-1 to TRBJ1-6; D possibly corresponds to TRBD1 (5 bases). CDR1 SGHRS and CDR2 YFSETQ come from the germline V gene. This CDR3 has 15 residues. The V and J ends lost 0 bases and 10 bases respectively, with 14 bases between them. CDR3 region: CASSLAGIGYSPLHF. Written as DNA, the CDR3 is TGCGCCAGCAGCTTGGCAGGGATAGGTTACTCACCCCTCCACTTT.

The genes are TRBV5-5 and TRBJ2-1; D perhaps matches TRBD1 (6 bases). The germline CDR1 and CDR2 sequences are SGHKS and YYEKEE (reference sequence). V was clipped by 3 bases and J by 6 bases, with 22 bases between them. CDR3 size: 17 residues. As DNA, the CDR3 is TGTGCCAGCAGCTACCCCGCGGGTGTCCTGGGGGCCAATGAGCAGTTCTTC. This gives the protein CASSYPAGVLGANEQFF.

The V call is TRBV29-1, the J call TRBJ1-4, with unresolved D. Germline V lookup: CDR1 SQVTM, CDR2 ANQGSEA. Between the trimmed V and J ends, which lost 4 bases and 7 bases, there was a span of 19 bases. The CDR3 sequence is 15 residues long. The CDR3 loop reads CSVAISWAGGEKLFF. CDR3 bases: TGCAGCGTTGCGATATCCTGGGCTGGAGGTGAAAAACTGTTTTTT.

The rearrangement uses TRBV27 and TRBJ2-3, with 9 bases aligning to TRBD2. This CDR3 contains 15 residues. CDR1 and CDR2 (germline): MNHEY, SMNVEV (reference sequence). The V gene end was trimmed by 3 bases and the J gene end by 6 bases; junction bases not matched to a gene: 7. The CDR3 spells CASSFGRGGDDTQYF. Here the CDR3 DNA reads TGTGCCAGCAGTTTTGGGCGGGGGGGTGACGATACGCAGTATTTT.

This chain joins TRBV29-1 and TRBJ1-2; D not resolved. The CDR3 is 14 amino acids. Trimming left V 4 bases short and J 4 bases short, with 16 bases between. Germline CDR1 and CDR2: SQVTM and ANQGSEA. The CDR3 sequence is CSVVRERPLYGYTF. The DNA for the CDR3 is TGCAGCGTTGTACGGGAGAGGCCCCTCTATGGCTACACCTTC.

This chain uses TRBV7-3 with TRBJ2-1; TRBD2 matches 10 bases. The CDR3 runs to 16 residues. Germline V lookup: CDR1 SGHTA, CDR2 FQGTGA. V was pared by 1 base and J by 6 bases, with 6 bases of the junction left unmatched. CDR3 DNA: TGTGCCAGCAGCTTAATTGCAGCGGGGGGGCTCAATGAGCAGTTCTTC. Its protein product is CASSLIAAGGLNEQFF.

The chain combines TRBV5-4 with TRBJ2-5; no reliable D call. V gave up 2 bases and J gave up 1 base, with 9 bases separating them. This CDR3 region has 14 residues. Looked up from germline, CDR1 is SGHNT and CDR2 is YYREEE (reference sequence). The CDR3 coding sequence is TGTGCCAGCAGCTTTAAACAGCTCCAAGAGACCCAGTACTTC. Its protein product is CASSFKQLQETQYF.

This chain uses TRBV7-6 with TRBJ2-2; TRBD2 agrees at 9 bases. Germline trimming cut 5 bases from V and 3 bases from J; bases unmatched to any gene: 25. The length of the CDR3 is 22 residues. From germline, CDR1 is SGHVS and CDR2 FNYEAQ. The CDR3 here is CASSPWETGLTSGTADTGELFF. DNA of the CDR3: TGTGCCAGCAGCCCCTGGGAGACAGGGCTGACTAGCGGCACGGCGGACACCGGGGAGCTGTTTTTT.

This chain joins TRBV10-3 and TRBJ1-3; D remains ambiguous. Trimming left V 0 bases short and J 10 bases short, with 13 bases between. This CDR3 comprises 14 residues. The germline CDR1 and CDR2 sequences are ENHRY and SYGVKD. The DNA for the CDR3 is TGTGCCATCAGTGAGTCGAAAGGACGGAGGACCATATATTTT. Translating it yields CAISESKGRRTIYF.